This T cell receptor (beta chain) was recovered during a study of blood T cell repertoires in COVID-19. The wider study: Samples of COVID-19 (acute and convalescent) were obtained from the United States, Italy and Spain.

Per the germline V gene, CDR1 is MNHEY and CDR2 is SMNVEV (reference sequence). The V gene end was trimmed by 5 bases and the J gene end by 3 bases; junction bases not matched to a gene: 1. The CDR3 covers 12 residues. In the source study's methods: Reference gene primer amplification gave estimated nucleated cell counts. The protocol was immunoSEQ multiplex PCR, while the TCRdb copy is restricted to in-frame clones and leaves out a portion. V, J and clone size derive from that table, while D and trimming were established from the DNA sequence. The sample yields 100,000 or so clones, approximately 86% seen once.

The gene calls are TRBV27 and TRBJ2-7; 7 nucleotides line up with TRBD1. The sequenced sample was peripheral blood. The TCR was taken from a man between 50 and 59 years old with active or convalescent COVID-19. CDR3 bases: TGTGCCAGCAGTGCAGGGGGCTACGAGCAGTACTTC. It codes for CASSAGGYEQYF.